The 20 T cell receptor beta chains listed next were all sequenced from one sample in a study of blood T cell repertoires in COVID-19 (dated by TCRdb to 2020 to 2022). The library came from the immunoSEQ multiplex PCR assay. Not all clones reach the TCRdb copy of this immuneACCESS table, which keeps in-frame sequences only. Checked studies attribute under half of the gap to unresolved V genes and leave the rest unexplained. This sample gives roughly 340,000 clones in total; around 87% of them show up just once. The biggest ten clones account for approximately 1.8% of the sample. Material for sequencing was PBMCs or T cells enriched from blood (not recorded which). The receptors shown here come from a middle-aged man in a cohort exposed to, infected with or recovered from COVID-19 (not recorded which).

This clone was counted a single time. The chain employs TRBV29-1 and TRBJ1-2; perhaps TRBD1 as D (5 bases). V lost 3 bases, J lost 2 bases, and 7 bases lay in between. The CDR3 spans 12 residues. Germline CDR1 is SQVTM and CDR2 is ANQGSEA. CDR3 bases: TGCAGCGTTGACAGGGTAAACTATGGCTACACCTTC. This gives the protein CSVDRVNYGYTF.

The table lists this clone with a few counts. DNA of the CDR3: TGTGCCAGCAGCCAGGGATCTGGTGTAGGCGGGGAGCTGTTTTTT. Translation: CASSQGSGVGGELFF. This chain joins TRBV6-5 and TRBJ2-2, with D tentatively TRBD1 (5 bases). The V and J ends lost 6 bases and 7 bases respectively, with 18 bases between them. Germline V CDR1 and CDR2: MNHEY, SVGAGI. The CDR3 consists of 15 residues.

V gene TRBV9 combines with J gene TRBJ2-3; 9 nucleotides agree with TRBD1. The CDR3 is made up of 15 amino acids. Germline-derived CDR1 and CDR2 are SGDLS and YYNGEE. Trimming took 2 bases from V and 3 from J; bases not matched to a gene: 4. CDR3 coding DNA: TGTGCCAGCAGCGTCGGGACAGGGAGGACAGATACGCAGTATTTT. Translating gives CASSVGTGRTDTQYF.

This clone was seen a handful of times. The chain has TRBV28 and TRBJ1-5; maybe TRBD1 (5 bases). Germline V gene lookup returns CDR1 MDHEN and CDR2 SYDVKM. V lost 4 bases and J 0 bases, leaving 10 bases between the germline ends. This CDR3 has 15 residues. As DNA, the CDR3 is TGTGCCAGCAGTTCCTTACAGGTTAGCAATCAGCCCCAGCATTTT. Translation gives CASSSLQVSNQPQHF.

This rearrangement joins TRBV7-9 to TRBJ2-2, with D possibly being TRBD1 (5 bases). Deletions cut 3 bases from V and 3 bases from J, with 8 bases between. The germline CDR1 and CDR2 sequences are SEHNR and FQNEAQ (reference sequence). The CDR3 covers 14 residues. CDR3 loop: CASSFQGDTGELFF. The CDR3 DNA reads TGTGCCAGCAGCTTTCAGGGTGACACCGGGGAGCTGTTTTTT.

The chain has TRBV4-1 and TRBJ2-7; TRBD2 matches 7 bases. From germline, CDR1 is MGHRA and CDR2 YSYEKL. V was pared by 4 bases and J by 2 bases, with 2 bases of the junction left unmatched. CDR3 length: 13 amino acids. Here the CDR3 reads CASSLGLTYEQYF. For the CDR3, the DNA is TGCGCCAGCAGCCTGGGACTAACCTACGAGCAGTACTTC.

The chain has TRBV29-1 and TRBJ2-1, with a possible D match to TRBD1 (5 bases). Trimming cost V 3 bases and J 0 bases, with 9 bases left between them. There are 14 residues in the CDR3. Germline V lookup: CDR1 SQVTM, CDR2 ANQGSEA. The CDR3 reads CSVDRQTSYNEQFF. CDR3 bases: TGCAGCGTTGACAGACAGACCTCCTACAATGAGCAGTTCTTC.

The CDR3 loop reads CASSSLHEQYF. The CDR3 bases are TGCGCCAGCAGTTCACTTCACGAGCAGTACTTC. The rearrangement uses TRBV5-1 and TRBJ2-7, with D unresolved. This CDR3 spans 11 amino acids. Trimming took 5 bases from V and 5 from J, leaving 8 bases between them. Germline-derived CDR1 and CDR2 are SGHRS and YFSETQ.

This chain's CDR3 is CASSSPKSAAYF. The CDR3 DNA reads TGTGCCAGCTCCAGTCCCAAATCGGCGGCGTACTTC. This chain joins TRBV18 and TRBJ2-7; no clear D gene. CDR1 is KGHSH and CDR2 is LQKENI in the germline V gene. CDR3 length equals 12 residues. V was shortened by 6 bases and J by 12 bases, with 18 bases between the two germline ends.

The V call is TRBV6-5, the J call TRBJ2-1, with 13 nucleotides matching TRBD2. CDR1 MNHEY and CDR2 SVGAGI come from the germline V gene. V dropped 2 bases and J dropped 8; count of bases not matched to a gene: 6. This CDR3 has 16 amino acids. CDR3 amino acids: CASSYTRTSGRYEQFF. The CDR3 bases are TGTGCCAGCAGTTACACCAGGACTAGCGGGAGATATGAGCAGTTCTTC.

This clone was counted once. The CDR3, as DNA: TGTGCCATCAGTGATTTTGACAGGGTCAACGAGCAGTACTTC. Translating gives CAISDFDRVNEQYF. The chain employs TRBV10-3 and TRBJ2-7; 7 positions agree with TRBD1. The CDR3 totals 14 residues. Trimming at V came to 3 bases and at J to 5 bases, leaving 7 bases not matched to a gene. Per germline, CDR1 ENHRY and CDR2 SYGVKD.

The chain carries TRBV2 and TRBJ2-5; D is perhaps TRBD2 (5 bases). The germline V and J ends were trimmed by 2 bases and 4 bases, with 11 bases remaining between them. The CDR3 has 14 residues. CDR1 is SNHLY, CDR2 FYNNEI, per germline. CDR3 DNA: TGTGCCAGCAGTGAAATGCGGGCTGTAGAGACCCAGTACTTC. Encoded protein: CASSEMRAVETQYF.

J is TRBJ2-7 and V is TRBV11-2; D call uncertain. There are 12 residues in the CDR3. V was pared by 4 bases and J by 4 bases, with 8 bases between. The V gene's germline CDR1 is SGHAT and CDR2 FQNNGV. The CDR3 region has the DNA TGTGCCAGCAGCTCTGAGTGGTACGAGCAGTACTTC. It translates to CASSSEWYEQYF.

The genes are TRBV28 and TRBJ1-4; D gene uncertain. Trimming left V 7 bases short and J 8 bases short, with 14 bases between. Germline-derived CDR1 and CDR2 are MDHEN and SYDVKM. This CDR3 comprises 13 residues. DNA for the CDR3: TGTGCCAGCAAGGAGTGGCAGTCAGAAAAACTGTTTTTT. It is translated as CASKEWQSEKLFF.

The rearrangement uses TRBV24-1 and TRBJ2-3; TRBD1 is a possible D gene (6 bases). V lost 5 bases and J lost 1, with 9 bases in between. Germline V gene sequence: CDR1 KGHDR, CDR2 SFDVKD. The CDR3 is made up of 14 amino acids. DNA of the CDR3: TGTGCCACCAGTGGGGGACACCGCACAGATACGCAGTATTTT. As protein: CATSGGHRTDTQYF.

The sample holds a few counts of this clone. The V and J genes are TRBV30 and TRBJ1-2; TRBD1 aligns across 11 bases. The ends lost 6 bases at V and 4 bases at J; junction bases unmatched: 7. The CDR3 is made up of 14 amino acids. Germline-derived CDR1 and CDR2 are GTSNPN and SVGIG (reference sequence). The CDR3 sequence: CACQDRGRGYGYTF. The DNA for the CDR3 is TGTGCCTGCCAGGACAGGGGGCGCGGCTATGGCTACACCTTC.

The chain recombines TRBV27 with TRBJ2-3; possibly TRBD2 for D (5 bases). The CDR3 is 16 residues long. The germline V gene has CDR1 MNHEY and CDR2 SMNVEV (reference sequence). Deletions cut 6 bases from V and 3 bases from J, with 19 bases between. CDR3 DNA: TGTGCCAGCAGCGGCCTAGGCGGGCGGTGGACAGATACGCAGTATTTT. Translation: CASSGLGGRWTDTQYF.

The genes are TRBV11-2 and TRBJ1-2, with 11 bases that match TRBD1. Germline V gene sequence: CDR1 SGHAT, CDR2 FQNNGV. This CDR3 is 16 amino acids long. After removal of 7 bases from V and 5 bases from J, the junction contained 12 bases not matched to a gene. CDR3: CASTIALGTGGYGYTF. CDR3 DNA: TGTGCCAGCACCATCGCCCTTGGGACAGGGGGATATGGCTACACCTTC.

This chain links TRBV5-1 with TRBJ1-1, with 9 positions matching TRBD1. This CDR3 has 18 amino acids. Per germline, CDR1 SGHRS and CDR2 YFSETQ. Trimming took 7 bases from V and 1 from J; bases not matched to a gene: 17. The DNA for the CDR3 is TGCGCCAGCGGCGGGACAGGGTTTGGGAGAAAGAAGAACACTGAAGCTTTCTTT. Translation: CASGGTGFGRKKNTEAFF.

The chain carries TRBV24-1 and TRBJ2-3, with D possibly TRBD1 on 7 matching bases. CDR3 length: 15 residues. V lost 5 bases and J 3 bases, leaving 14 bases between the germline ends. Germline CDR1 reads KGHDR; CDR2 reads SFDVKD. The CDR3 loop reads CATSAPGGGTDTQYF. The DNA of the CDR3 is TGTGCCACCAGTGCTCCAGGGGGAGGTACAGATACGCAGTATTTT.